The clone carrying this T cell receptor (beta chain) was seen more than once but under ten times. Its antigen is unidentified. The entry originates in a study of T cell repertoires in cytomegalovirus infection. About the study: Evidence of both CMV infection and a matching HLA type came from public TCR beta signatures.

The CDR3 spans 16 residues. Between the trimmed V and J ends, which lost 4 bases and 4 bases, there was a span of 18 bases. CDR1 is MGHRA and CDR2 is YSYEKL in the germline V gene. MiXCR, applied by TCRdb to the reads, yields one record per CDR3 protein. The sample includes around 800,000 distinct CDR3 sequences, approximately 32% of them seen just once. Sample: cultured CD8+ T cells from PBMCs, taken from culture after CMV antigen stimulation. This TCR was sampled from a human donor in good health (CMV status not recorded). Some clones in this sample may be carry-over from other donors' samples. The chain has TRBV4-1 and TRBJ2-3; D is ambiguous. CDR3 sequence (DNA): TGCGCCAGCAGCCCCCACATTCAAAGGCACTCAGATACGCAGTATTTT. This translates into CASSPHIQRHSDTQYF.